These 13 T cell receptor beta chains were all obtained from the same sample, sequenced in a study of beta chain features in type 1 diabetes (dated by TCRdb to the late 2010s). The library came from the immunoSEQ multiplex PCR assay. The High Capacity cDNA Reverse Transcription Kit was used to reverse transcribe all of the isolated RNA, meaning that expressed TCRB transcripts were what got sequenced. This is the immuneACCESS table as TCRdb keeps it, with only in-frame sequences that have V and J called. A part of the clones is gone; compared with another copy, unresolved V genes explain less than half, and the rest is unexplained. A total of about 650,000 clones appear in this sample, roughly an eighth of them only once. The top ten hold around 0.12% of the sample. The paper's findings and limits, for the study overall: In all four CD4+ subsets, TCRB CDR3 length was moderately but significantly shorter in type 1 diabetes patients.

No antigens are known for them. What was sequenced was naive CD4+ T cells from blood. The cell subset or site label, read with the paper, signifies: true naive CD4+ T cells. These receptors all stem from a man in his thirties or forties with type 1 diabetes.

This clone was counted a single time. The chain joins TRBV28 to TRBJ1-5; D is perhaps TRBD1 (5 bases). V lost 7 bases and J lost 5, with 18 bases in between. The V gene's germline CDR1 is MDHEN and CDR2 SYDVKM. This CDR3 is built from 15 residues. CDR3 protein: CASTSGGGPDQPQHF. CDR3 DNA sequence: TGTGCCAGCACCTCAGGCGGGGGTCCGGATCAGCCCCAGCATTTT.

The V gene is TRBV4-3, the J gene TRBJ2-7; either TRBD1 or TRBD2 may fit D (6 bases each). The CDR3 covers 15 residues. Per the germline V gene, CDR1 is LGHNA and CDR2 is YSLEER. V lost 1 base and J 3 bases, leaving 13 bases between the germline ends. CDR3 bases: TGCGCCAGCAGCCAAGCTCGTAGGGGGGACTACGAGCAGTACTTC. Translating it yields CASSQARRGDYEQYF.

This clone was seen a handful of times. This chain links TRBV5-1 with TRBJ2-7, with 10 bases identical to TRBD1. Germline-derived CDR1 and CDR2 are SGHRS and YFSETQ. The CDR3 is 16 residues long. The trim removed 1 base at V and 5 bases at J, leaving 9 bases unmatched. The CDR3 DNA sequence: TGCGCCAGCAGCTTGTTGATTGGGACAGGGGATAACGAGCAGTACTTC. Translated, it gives CASSLLIGTGDNEQYF.

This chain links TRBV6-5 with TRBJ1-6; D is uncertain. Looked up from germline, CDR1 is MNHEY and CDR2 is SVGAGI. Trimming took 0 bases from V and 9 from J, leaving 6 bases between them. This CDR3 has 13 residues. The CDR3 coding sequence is TGTGCCAGCAGTTACTCTACCGGTTCACCCCTCCACTTT. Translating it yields CASSYSTGSPLHF.

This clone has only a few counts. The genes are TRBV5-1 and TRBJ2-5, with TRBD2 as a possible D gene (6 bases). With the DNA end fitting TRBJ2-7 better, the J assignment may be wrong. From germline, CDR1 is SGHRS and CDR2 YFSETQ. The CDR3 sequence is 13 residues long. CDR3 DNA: TGCGCCAGCAACGACGGGAGCTCCTACGAGCAGTACTTC. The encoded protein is CASNDGSSYEQYF.

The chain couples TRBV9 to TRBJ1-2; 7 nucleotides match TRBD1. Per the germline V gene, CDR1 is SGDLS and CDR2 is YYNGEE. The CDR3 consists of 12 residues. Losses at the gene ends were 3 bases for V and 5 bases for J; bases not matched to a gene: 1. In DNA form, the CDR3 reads TGTGCCAGCAGCGAACAGGGGTATGGCTACACCTTC. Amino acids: CASSEQGYGYTF.

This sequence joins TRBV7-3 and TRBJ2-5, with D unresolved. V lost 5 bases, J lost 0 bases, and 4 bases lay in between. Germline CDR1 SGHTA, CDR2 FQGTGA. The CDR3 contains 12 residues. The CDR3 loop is CASSMYQETQYF. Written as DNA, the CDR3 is TGTGCCAGCAGCATGTACCAAGAGACCCAGTACTTC.

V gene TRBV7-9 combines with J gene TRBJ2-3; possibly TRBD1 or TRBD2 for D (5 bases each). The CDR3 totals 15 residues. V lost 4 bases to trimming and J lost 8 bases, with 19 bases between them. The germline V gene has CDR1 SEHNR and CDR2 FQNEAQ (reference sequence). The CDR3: CASSSPLGDRATQYF. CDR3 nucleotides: TGTGCCAGCAGCTCACCCCTGGGGGATCGGGCTACGCAGTATTTT. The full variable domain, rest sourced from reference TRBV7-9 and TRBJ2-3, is DTGVSQNPRHKITKRGQNVTFRCDPISEHNRLYWYRQTLGQGPEFLTYFQNEAQLEKSRLLSDRFSAERPKGSFSTLEIQRTEQGDSAMYLCASSSPLGDRATQYFGPGTRLTVL.

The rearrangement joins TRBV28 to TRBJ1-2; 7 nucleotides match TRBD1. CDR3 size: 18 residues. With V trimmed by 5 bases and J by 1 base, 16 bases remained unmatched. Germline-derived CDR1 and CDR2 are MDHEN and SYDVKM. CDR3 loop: CASSPVSSRTGGNYGYTF. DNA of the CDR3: TGTGCCAGCAGTCCGGTTTCCTCCCGGACAGGAGGTAACTATGGCTACACCTTC.

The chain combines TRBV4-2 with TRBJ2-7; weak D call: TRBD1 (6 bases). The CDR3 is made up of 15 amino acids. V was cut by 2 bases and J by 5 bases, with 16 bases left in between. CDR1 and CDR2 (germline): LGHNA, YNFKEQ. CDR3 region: CASSQRQDRRHEQYF. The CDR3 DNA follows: TGTGCCAGCAGCCAAAGACAGGATCGAAGGCACGAGCAGTACTTC.

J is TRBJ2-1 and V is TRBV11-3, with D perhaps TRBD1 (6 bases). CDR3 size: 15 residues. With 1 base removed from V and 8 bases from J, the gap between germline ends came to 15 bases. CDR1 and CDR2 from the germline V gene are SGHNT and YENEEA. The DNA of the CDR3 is TGTGCCAGCAGCTTAGTGGGGGCTTATTTAGATGAGCAGTTCTTC. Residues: CASSLVGAYLDEQFF.

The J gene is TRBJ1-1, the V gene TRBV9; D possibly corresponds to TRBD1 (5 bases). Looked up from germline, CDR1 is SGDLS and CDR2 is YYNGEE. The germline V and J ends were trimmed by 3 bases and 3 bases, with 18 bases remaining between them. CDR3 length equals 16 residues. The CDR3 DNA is TGTGCCAGCAGCGGGGGGACGGGACTAACCGACACTGAAGCTTTCTTT. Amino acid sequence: CASSGGTGLTDTEAFF.

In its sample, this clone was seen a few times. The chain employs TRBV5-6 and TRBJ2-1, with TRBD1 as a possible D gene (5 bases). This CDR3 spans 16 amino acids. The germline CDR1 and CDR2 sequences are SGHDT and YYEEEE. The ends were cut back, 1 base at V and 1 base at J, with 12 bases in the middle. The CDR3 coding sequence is TGTGCCAGCAGCTTGTTTAACAAGGGGTCCTACAATGAGCAGTTCTTC. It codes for CASSLFNKGSYNEQFF.